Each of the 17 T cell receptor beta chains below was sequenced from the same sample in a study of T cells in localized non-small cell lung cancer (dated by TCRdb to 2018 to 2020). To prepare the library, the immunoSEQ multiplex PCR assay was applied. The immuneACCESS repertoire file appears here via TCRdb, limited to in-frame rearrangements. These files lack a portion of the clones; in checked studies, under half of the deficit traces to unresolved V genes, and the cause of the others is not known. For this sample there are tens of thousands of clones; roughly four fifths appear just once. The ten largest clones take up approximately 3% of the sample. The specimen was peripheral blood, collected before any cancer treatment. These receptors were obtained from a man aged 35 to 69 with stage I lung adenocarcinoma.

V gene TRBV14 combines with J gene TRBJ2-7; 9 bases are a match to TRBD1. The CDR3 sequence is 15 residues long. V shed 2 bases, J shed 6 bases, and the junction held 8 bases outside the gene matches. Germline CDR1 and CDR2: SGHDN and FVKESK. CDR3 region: CASSQKQGALGEQYF. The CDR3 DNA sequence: TGTGCCAGCAGCCAAAAACAGGGGGCGCTTGGCGAGCAGTACTTC.

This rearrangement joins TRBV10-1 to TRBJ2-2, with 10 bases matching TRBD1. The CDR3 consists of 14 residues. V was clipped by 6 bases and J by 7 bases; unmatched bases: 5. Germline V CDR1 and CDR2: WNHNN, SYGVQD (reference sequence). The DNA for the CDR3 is TGCGCCAGCAGACCGGGACAGGGGTACGGGGAGCTGTTTTTT. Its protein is CASRPGQGYGELFF.

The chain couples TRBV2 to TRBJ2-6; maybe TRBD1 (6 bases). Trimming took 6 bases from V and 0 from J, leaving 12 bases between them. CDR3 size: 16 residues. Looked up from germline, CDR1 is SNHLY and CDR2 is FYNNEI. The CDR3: CASRTSQGSGANVLTF. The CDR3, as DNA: TGTGCCAGCAGGACCTCACAGGGCTCTGGGGCCAACGTCCTGACTTTC.

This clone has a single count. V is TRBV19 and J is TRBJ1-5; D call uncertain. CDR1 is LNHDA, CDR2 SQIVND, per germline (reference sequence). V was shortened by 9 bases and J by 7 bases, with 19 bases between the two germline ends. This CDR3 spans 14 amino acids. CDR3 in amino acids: CARSDTYPLQPQHF. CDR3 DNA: TGTGCCAGAAGCGACACGTATCCCTTACAGCCCCAGCATTTT.

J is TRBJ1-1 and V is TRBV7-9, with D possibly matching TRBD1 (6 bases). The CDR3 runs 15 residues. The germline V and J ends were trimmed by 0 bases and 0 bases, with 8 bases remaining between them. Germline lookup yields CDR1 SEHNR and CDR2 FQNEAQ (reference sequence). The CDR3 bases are TGTGCCAGCAGCTTAGCGAGGACAGTGAACACTGAAGCTTTCTTT. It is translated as CASSLARTVNTEAFF.

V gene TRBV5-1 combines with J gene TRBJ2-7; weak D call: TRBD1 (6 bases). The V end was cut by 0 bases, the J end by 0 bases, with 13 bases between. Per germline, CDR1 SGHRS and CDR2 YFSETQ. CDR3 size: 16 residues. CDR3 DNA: TGCGCCAGCAGCTTGGGGACAGCAATTTACTCCTACGAGCAGTACTTC. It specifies CASSLGTAIYSYEQYF.

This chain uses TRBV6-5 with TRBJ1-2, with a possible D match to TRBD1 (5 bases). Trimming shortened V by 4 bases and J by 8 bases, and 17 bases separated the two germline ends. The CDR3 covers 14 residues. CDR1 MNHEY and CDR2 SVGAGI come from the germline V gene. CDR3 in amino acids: CASSFESGKRGYTF. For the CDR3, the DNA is TGTGCCAGCAGTTTCGAATCAGGGAAGCGGGGCTACACCTTC.

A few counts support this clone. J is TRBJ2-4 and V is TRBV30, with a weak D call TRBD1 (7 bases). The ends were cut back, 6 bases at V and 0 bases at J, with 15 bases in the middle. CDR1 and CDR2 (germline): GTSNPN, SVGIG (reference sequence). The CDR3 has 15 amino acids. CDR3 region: CACQGGTLAKNIQYF. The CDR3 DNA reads TGTGCCTGCCAGGGGGGAACATTAGCCAAAAACATTCAGTACTTC.

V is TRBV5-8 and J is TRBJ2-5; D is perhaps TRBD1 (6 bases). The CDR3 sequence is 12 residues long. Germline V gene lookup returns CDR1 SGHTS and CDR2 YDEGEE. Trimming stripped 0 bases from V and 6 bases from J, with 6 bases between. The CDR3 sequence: CASSLGGQTQYF. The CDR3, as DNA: TGTGCCAGCAGCTTGGGGGGGCAGACCCAGTACTTC.

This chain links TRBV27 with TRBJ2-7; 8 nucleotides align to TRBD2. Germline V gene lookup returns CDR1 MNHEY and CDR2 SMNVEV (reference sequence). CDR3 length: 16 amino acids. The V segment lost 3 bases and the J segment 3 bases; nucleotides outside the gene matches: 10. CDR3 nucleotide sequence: TGTGCCAGCAGTTTTTCGGCCGGGACTAGTTTCTACGAGCAGTACTTC. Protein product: CASSFSAGTSFYEQYF.

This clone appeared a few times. The CDR3 reads CASSLDRVNSPLHF. Written as DNA, the CDR3 is TGTGCCAGCAGCCTTGACAGGGTCAATTCACCCCTCCACTTT. The gene calls are TRBV7-2 and TRBJ1-6; 7 bases are a match to TRBD1. The CDR3 has 14 residues. The V segment lost 5 bases and the J segment 7 bases; nucleotides outside the gene matches: 5. The germline V gene encodes CDR1 SGHTA and CDR2 FQGNSA. The full variable domain, with the rest looked up from reference TRBV7-2 and TRBJ1-6, is GAGVSQSPSNKVTEKGKDVELRCDPISGHTALYWYRQSLGQGLEFLIYFQGNSAPDKSGLPSDRFSAERTGGSVSTLTIQRTQQEDSAVYLCASSLDRVNSPLHFGNGTRLTVT.

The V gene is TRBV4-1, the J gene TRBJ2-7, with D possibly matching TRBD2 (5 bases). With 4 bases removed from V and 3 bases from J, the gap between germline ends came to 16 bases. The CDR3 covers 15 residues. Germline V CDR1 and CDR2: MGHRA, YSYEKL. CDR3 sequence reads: CASSLHFQGGYEQYF. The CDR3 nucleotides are TGCGCCAGCAGCCTCCACTTTCAAGGAGGCTACGAGCAGTACTTC.

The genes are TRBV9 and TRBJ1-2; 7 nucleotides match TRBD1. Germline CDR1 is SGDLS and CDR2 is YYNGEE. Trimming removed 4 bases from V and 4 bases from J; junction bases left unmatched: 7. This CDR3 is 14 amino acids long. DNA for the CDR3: TGTGCCAGCAGCCAGACAGGGAGTGTCTATGGCTACACCTTC. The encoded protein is CASSQTGSVYGYTF.

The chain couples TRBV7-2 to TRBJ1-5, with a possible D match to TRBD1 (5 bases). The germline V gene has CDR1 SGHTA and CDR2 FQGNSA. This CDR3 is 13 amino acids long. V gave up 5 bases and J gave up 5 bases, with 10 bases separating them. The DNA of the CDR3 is TGTGCCAGCAGCAGTACAGGTGATCAGCCCCAGCATTTT. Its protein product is CASSSTGDQPQHF.

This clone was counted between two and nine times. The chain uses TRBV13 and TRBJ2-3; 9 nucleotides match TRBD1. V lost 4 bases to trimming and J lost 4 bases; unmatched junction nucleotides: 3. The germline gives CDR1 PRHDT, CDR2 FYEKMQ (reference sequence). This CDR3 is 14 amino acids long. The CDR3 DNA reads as TGTGCCAGCAGCTGGGGACAGGGAGCAGATACGCAGTATTTT. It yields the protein CASSWGQGADTQYF. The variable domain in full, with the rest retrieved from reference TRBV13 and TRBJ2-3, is AAGVIQSPRHLIKEKRETATLKCYPIPRHDTVYWYQQGPGQDPQFLISFYEKMQSDKGSIPDRFSAQQFSDYHSELNMSSLELGDSALYFCASSWGQGADTQYFGPGTRLTVL.

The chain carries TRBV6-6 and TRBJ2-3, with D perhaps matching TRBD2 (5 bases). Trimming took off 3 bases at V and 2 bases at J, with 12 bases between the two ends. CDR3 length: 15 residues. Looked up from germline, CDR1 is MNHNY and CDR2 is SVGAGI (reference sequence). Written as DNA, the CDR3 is TGTGCCAGCAGTTATTCGGGCGGACTCACAGATACGCAGTATTTT. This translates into CASSYSGGLTDTQYF.

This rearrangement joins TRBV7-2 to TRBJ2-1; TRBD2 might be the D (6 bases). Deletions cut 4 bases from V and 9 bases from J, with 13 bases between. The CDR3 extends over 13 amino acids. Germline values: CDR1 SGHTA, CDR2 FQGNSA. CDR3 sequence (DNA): TGTGCCAGCAGCTCCTTGCGAGCGGGTGAGCAGTTCTTC. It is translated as CASSSLRAGEQFF.